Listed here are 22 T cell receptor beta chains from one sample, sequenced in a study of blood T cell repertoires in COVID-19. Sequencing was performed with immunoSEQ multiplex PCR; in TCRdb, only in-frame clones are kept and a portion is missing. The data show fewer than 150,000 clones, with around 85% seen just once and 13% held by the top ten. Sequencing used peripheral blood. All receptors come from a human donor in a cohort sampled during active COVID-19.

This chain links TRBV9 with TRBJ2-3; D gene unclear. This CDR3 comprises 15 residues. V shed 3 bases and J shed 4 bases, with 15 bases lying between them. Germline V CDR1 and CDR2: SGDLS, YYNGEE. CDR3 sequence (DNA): TGTGCCAGCAGCGGAGTTCCCGCCCCCGCAGATACGCAGTATTTT. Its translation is CASSGVPAPADTQYF.

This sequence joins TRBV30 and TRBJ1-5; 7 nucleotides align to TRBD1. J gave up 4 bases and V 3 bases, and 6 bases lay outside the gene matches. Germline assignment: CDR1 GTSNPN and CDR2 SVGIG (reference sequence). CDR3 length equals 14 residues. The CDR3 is CAWSEGDSNQPQHF. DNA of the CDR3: TGTGCCTGGAGCGAGGGGGACAGTAATCAGCCCCAGCATTTT. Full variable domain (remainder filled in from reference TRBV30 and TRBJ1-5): SQTIHQWPATLVQPVGSPLSLECTVEGTSNPNLYWYRQAAGRGLQLLFYSVGIGQISSEVPQNLSASRPQDRQFILSSKKLLLSDSGFYLCAWSEGDSNQPQHFGDGTRLSIL.

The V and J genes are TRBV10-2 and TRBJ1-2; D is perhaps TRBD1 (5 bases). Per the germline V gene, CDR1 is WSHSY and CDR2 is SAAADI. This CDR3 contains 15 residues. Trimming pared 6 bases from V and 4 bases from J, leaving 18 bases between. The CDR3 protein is CASRTASPRFYGYTF. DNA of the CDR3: TGCGCCAGCAGGACAGCGAGCCCTCGGTTCTATGGCTACACCTTC.

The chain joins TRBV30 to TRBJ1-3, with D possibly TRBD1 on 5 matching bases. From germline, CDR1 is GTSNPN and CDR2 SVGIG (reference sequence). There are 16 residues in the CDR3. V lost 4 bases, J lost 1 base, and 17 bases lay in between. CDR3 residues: CAWNPSRVRSGNTIYF. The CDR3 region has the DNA TGTGCCTGGAACCCCTCCAGGGTCCGGTCTGGAAACACCATATATTTT.

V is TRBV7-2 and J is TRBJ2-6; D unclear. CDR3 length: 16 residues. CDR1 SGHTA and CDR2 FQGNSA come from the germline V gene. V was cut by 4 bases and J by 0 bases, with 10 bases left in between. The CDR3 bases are TGTGCCAGCAGCTCGCGGCAGATCTCTGGGGCCAACGTCCTGACTTTC. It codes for CASSSRQISGANVLTF.

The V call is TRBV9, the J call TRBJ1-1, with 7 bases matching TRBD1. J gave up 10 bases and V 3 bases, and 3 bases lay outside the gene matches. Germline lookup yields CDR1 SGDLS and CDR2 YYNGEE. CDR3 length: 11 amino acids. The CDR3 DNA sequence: TGTGCCAGCAGCGCGCAGGGGGGAGCTTTCTTT. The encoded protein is CASSAQGGAFF. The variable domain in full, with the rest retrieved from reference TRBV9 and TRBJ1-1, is DSGVTQTPKHLITATGQRVTLRCSPRSGDLSVYWYQQSLDQGLQFLIQYYNGEERAKGNILERFSAQQFPDLHSELNLSSLELGDSALYFCASSAQGGAFFGQGTRLTVV.

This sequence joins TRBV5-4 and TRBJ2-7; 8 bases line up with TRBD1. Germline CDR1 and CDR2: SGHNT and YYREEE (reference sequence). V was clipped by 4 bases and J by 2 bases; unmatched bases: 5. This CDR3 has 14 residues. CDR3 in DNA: TGTGCCAGCAGCCCAGGACAGGGCGCCTACGAGCAGTACTTC. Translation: CASSPGQGAYEQYF.

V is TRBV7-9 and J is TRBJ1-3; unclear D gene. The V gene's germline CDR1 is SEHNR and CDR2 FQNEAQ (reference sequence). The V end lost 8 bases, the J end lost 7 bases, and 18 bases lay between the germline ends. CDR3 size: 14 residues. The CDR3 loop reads CASAIGLEGNTIYF. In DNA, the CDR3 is TGTGCCAGCGCGATTGGATTGGAGGGTAACACCATATATTTT.

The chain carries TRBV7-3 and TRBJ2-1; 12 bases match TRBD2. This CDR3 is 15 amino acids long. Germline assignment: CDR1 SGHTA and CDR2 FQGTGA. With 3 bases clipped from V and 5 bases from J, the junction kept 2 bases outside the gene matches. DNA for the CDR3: TGTGCCAGCAGCTTCCTAGCGGGGGGGCACAATGAGCAGTTCTTC. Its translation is CASSFLAGGHNEQFF.

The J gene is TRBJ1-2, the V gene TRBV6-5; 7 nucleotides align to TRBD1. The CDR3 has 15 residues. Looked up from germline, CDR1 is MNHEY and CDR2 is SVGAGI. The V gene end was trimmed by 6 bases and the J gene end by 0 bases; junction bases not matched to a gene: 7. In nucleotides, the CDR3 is TGTGCCAGCAGAAGCCAGGGGGTAGCTAACTATGGCTACACCTTC. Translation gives CASRSQGVANYGYTF.

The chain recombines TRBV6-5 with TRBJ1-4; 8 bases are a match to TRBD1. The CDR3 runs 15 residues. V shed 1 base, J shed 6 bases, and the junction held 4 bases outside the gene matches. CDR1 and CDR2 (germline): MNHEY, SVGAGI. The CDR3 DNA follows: TGTGCCAGCAGTTACTGGACAGGGAGTGATGAAAAACTGTTTTTT. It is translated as CASSYWTGSDEKLFF.

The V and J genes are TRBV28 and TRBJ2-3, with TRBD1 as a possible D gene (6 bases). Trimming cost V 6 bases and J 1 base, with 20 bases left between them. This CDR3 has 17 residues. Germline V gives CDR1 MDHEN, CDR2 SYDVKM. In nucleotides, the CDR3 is TGTGCCAGCAGGCGATACCCTCAGGGGACCCGCACAGATACGCAGTATTTT. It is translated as CASRRYPQGTRTDTQYF.

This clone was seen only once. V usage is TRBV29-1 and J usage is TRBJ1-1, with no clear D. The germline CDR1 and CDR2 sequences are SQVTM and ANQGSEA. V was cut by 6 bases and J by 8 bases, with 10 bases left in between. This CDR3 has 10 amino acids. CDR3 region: CSVRPGEAFF. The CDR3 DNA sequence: TGCAGCGTCCGACCGGGGGAAGCTTTCTTT.

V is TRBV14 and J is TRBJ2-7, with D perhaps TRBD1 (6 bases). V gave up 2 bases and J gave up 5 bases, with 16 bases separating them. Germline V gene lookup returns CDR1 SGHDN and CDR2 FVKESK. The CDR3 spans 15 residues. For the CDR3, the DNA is TGTGCCAGCAGCCAATCCGGGACATATCCCCACGAGCAGTACTTC. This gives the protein CASSQSGTYPHEQYF.

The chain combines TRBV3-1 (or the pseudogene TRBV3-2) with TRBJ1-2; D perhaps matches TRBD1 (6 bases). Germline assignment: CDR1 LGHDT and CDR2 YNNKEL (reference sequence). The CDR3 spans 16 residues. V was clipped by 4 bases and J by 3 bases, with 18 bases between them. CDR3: CASSPLGQGIYYGYTF. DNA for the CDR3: TGTGCCAGCAGCCCCCTGGGCCAGGGGATTTACTATGGCTACACCTTC.

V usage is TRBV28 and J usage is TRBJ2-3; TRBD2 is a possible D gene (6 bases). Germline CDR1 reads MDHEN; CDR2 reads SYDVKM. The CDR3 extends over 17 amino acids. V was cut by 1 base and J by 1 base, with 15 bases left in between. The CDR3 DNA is TGTGCCAGCAGTTTATTGGCTCGCGGGGTGGGCACAGATACGCAGTATTTT. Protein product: CASSLLARGVGTDTQYF.

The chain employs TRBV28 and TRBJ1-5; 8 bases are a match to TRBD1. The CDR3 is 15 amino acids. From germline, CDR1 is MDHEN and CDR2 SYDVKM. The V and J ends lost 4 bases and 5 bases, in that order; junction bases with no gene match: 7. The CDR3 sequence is CASSYLDREDQPQHF. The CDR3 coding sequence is TGTGCCAGCAGTTACCTGGACAGGGAAGATCAGCCCCAGCATTTT.

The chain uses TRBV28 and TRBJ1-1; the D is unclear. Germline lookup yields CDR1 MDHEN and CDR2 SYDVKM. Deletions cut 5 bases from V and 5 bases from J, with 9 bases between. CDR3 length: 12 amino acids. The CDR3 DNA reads TGTGCCAGCAGTCAGACCGGGACTGAAGCTTTCTTT. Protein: CASSQTGTEAFF.

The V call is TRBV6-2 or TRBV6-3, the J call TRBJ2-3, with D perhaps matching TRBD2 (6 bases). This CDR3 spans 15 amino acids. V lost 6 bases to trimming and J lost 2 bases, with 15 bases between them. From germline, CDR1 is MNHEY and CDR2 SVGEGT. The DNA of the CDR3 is TGTGCCAGCAGCCGGGGACTTTGGAACACAGATACGCAGTATTTT. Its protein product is CASSRGLWNTDTQYF.

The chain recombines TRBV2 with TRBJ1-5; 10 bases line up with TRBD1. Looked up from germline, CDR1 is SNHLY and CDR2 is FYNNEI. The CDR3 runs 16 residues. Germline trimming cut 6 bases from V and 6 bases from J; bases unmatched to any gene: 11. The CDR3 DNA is TGTGCCAGCAGGGTAGACAGGGGGCCGGGGGGTCAGCCCCAGCATTTT. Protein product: CASRVDRGPGGQPQHF.

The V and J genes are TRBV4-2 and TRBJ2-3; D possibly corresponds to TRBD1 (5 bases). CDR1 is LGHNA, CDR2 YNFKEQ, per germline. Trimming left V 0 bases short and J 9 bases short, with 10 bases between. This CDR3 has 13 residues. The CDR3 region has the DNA TGTGCCAGCAGCCAAGAAGGGGTCGACACGCAGTATTTT. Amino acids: CASSQEGVDTQYF.

The CDR3, as DNA: TGTGCCAGTAAAAAAGCGGGGAACACAGATACGCAGTATTTT. Encoded protein: CASKKAGNTDTQYF. J is TRBJ2-3 and V is TRBV19; 7 bases fit TRBD2. J gave up 2 bases and V 7 bases, and 6 bases lay outside the gene matches. The CDR3 is made up of 14 amino acids. The germline gives CDR1 LNHDA, CDR2 SQIVND (reference sequence).